This T cell receptor beta chain was sequenced for a study of cytomegalovirus exposure and HLA in healthy donors. The study's findings and limits: A later analysis found that most CMV-associated TCR beta chains appeared HLA-restricted.

The primer mix had 60 Vbeta and 13 Jbeta primers. The repertoire was sequenced with immunoSEQ multiplex PCR; TCRdb's copy has only in-frame clones and lacks some. The profile covers around 98,000 clones, with more than 65% appearing a single time and roughly 8.4% taken by the ten largest. A word on this clone: Its target is unknown.

The CDR3 loop spans 17 amino acids. The germline V gene encodes CDR1 SEHNR and CDR2 FQNEAQ (reference sequence). With V trimmed by 7 bases and J by 3 bases, 12 bases remained unmatched. The TCR sequence derives from a human donor in good health. The sample was PBMCs. The chain uses TRBV7-9 and TRBJ2-3; 11 bases agree with TRBD1. This chain's CDR3 is CASTHNGQGAITDTQYF. Written as DNA, the CDR3 is TGTGCCAGCACCCACAACGGACAGGGGGCAATTACAGATACGCAGTATTTT.